One and the same sample provided the 32 T cell receptor beta chains below, sequenced in a study of blood T cell repertoires in COVID-19. The protocol was immunoSEQ multiplex PCR, while the TCRdb copy is restricted to in-frame clones and leaves out a portion. The data contain over 200,000 clones, around 86% of them singletons. Sequenced input: peripheral blood. The origin of the receptors is a human donor in a cohort sampled during active COVID-19.

This sequence joins TRBV5-6 and TRBJ2-7; D remains ambiguous. Germline V gene lookup returns CDR1 SGHDT and CDR2 YYEEEE. CDR3 length: 14 amino acids. Trimming left V 4 bases short and J 2 bases short, with 13 bases between. The CDR3 bases are TGTGCCAGCAGCCCAGAATCCCAGGCCTACGAGCAGTACTTC. Translating gives CASSPESQAYEQYF.

This CDR3 is CASSQDIGLGYEQYF. Written as DNA, the CDR3 is TGCGCCAGCAGCCAAGATATAGGACTGGGATACGAGCAGTACTTC. The J gene is TRBJ2-7, the V gene TRBV4-3, with D tentatively TRBD2 (5 bases). With 0 bases removed from V and 4 bases from J, the gap between germline ends came to 13 bases. This CDR3 comprises 15 residues. CDR1 and CDR2 (germline): LGHNA, YSLEER.

CDR3 in DNA: TGCGCCAGCAGCCAGGAATTGGGGCGGGAGAGAACCAAAAACATTCAGTACTTC. Its translation: CASSQELGRERTKNIQYF. The V gene is TRBV4-1, the J gene TRBJ2-4; 7 nucleotides match TRBD2. CDR3 length: 18 amino acids. Germline V gene sequence: CDR1 MGHRA, CDR2 YSYEKL. V lost 3 bases, J lost 2 bases, and 13 bases stayed unmatched.

This rearrangement joins TRBV11-2 to TRBJ2-7, with D unresolved. CDR1 is SGHAT, CDR2 FQNNGV, per germline. The CDR3 contains 13 residues. Trimming took off 5 bases at V and 6 bases at J, with 14 bases between the two ends. CDR3 DNA sequence: TGTGCCAGCAGCCTCGCCCGGGTCCCCGAGCAGTACTTC. Translation gives CASSLARVPEQYF.

Notes on this clone: Its ends do not fully match the called genes, so a read error is possible. The sample has other DNA sequences that encode this CDR3 too. The V gene is TRBV28, the J gene TRBJ2-7, with D tentatively TRBD1 or TRBD2 (6 bases each). The germline gives CDR1 MDHEN, CDR2 SYDVKM. This CDR3 contains 13 residues. CDR3: CASSLADSYEQYF. CDR3 nucleotide sequence: TGTGCCAGTAGTTTAGCGGACAGCTACGAGCAGTACTTC.

The rearrangement joins TRBV4-2 to TRBJ2-2, with 7 bases fitting TRBD2. The V gene's germline CDR1 is LGHNA and CDR2 YNFKEQ. V gave up 4 bases and J gave up 3 bases; unmatched junction bases: 11. This CDR3 has 17 residues. CDR3 residues: CASSPRIGGGDTGELFF. CDR3 DNA: TGTGCCAGCAGCCCCCGGATCGGGGGAGGGGACACCGGGGAGCTGTTTTTT.

The chain joins TRBV7-8 to TRBJ1-3, with 9 bases lining up with TRBD1. This CDR3 has 15 residues. CDR1 and CDR2 (germline): SGHVS, FQNEAQ. V lost 6 bases, J lost 3 bases, and 6 bases stayed unmatched. The CDR3 protein is CASRLTGGHGNTIYF. The CDR3 nucleotides read TGTGCCAGCAGGTTGACAGGGGGACATGGAAACACCATATATTTT.

The genes are TRBV24-1 and TRBJ2-1, with 15 bases aligning to TRBD2. From germline, CDR1 is KGHDR and CDR2 SFDVKD. V lost 4 bases, J lost 8 bases, and 8 bases stayed unmatched. The CDR3 spans 17 residues. The CDR3 DNA reads TGTGCCACCAGTGACCCCGGACTAGCGGGAGGGCCCTATGAGCAGTTCTTC. It codes for CATSDPGLAGGPYEQFF.

The rearrangement links TRBV6-5 to TRBJ2-1; D gene uncertain. Germline CDR1 MNHEY, CDR2 SVGAGI. The CDR3 extends over 13 amino acids. Trimming took 6 bases from V and 2 from J, leaving 8 bases between them. CDR3 residues: CASSPPAYNEQFF. As DNA, the CDR3 is TGTGCCAGCAGCCCGCCGGCCTACAATGAGCAGTTCTTC.

The chain uses TRBV9 and TRBJ1-3; perhaps TRBD1 as D (6 bases). This CDR3 comprises 16 residues. CDR1 and CDR2 from the germline V gene are SGDLS and YYNGEE. Trimming shortened V by 1 base and J by 0 bases, and 11 bases separated the two germline ends. CDR3 DNA: TGTGCCAGCAGCGTAAAAGTACAGGGCTCTGGAAACACCATATATTTT. Translation gives CASSVKVQGSGNTIYF.

This chain uses TRBV5-4 with TRBJ2-6; 11 nucleotides match TRBD1. Germline trimming cut 4 bases from V and 4 bases from J; bases unmatched to any gene: 10. Germline V gene data show CDR1 as SGHNT and CDR2 as YYREEE (reference sequence). The CDR3 has 18 residues. The DNA for the CDR3 is TGTGCCAGCAGCGACCGGGACAGGGGGTCGTCGGGGGCCAACGTCCTGACTTTC. Translated: CASSDRDRGSSGANVLTF.

This rearrangement joins TRBV20-1 to TRBJ2-1; 8 bases fit TRBD2. The germline gives CDR1 DFQATT, CDR2 SNEGSKA (reference sequence). V shed 6 bases and J 2 bases; nucleotides not matched to a gene: 6. The CDR3 loop spans 14 amino acids. The chain's CDR3 is CSASPGGPYNEQFF. The CDR3 DNA sequence: TGCAGTGCCAGTCCGGGAGGGCCCTACAATGAGCAGTTCTTC.

The CDR3 protein is CAISEGGWKLFF. CDR3 DNA: TGTGCCATCAGTGAGGGAGGGTGGAAACTGTTTTTT. V usage is TRBV10-3 and J usage is TRBJ1-4; the D is unclear. The germline V gene encodes CDR1 ENHRY and CDR2 SYGVKD. V lost 2 bases and J 11 bases, leaving 9 bases between the germline ends. The CDR3 runs to 12 residues.

In DNA, the CDR3 is TGTGCCAGCAGCTTAGGCCCAGAAGTCCAAGAGACCCAGTACTTC. Its protein is CASSLGPEVQETQYF. The chain recombines TRBV7-9 with TRBJ2-5; D gene ambiguous. Germline loops: CDR1 SEHNR, CDR2 FQNEAQ (reference sequence). V lost 1 base, J lost 1 base, and 10 bases lay in between. The CDR3 loop spans 15 amino acids.

The genes are TRBV6-6 and TRBJ2-7; a possible D gene is TRBD2 (6 bases). The V gene lost 2 bases and the J gene lost 2 bases, with 16 bases spanning the gap. From germline, CDR1 is MNHNY and CDR2 SVGAGI (reference sequence). This CDR3 spans 16 amino acids. CDR3 loop: CASSYPRDSAPYEQYF. The CDR3 region has the DNA TGTGCCAGCAGTTACCCAAGGGACTCCGCGCCCTACGAGCAGTACTTC.

The chain joins TRBV7-9 to TRBJ2-6, with D maybe TRBD1 (5 bases). This CDR3 contains 19 residues. Per germline, CDR1 SEHNR and CDR2 FQNEAQ (reference sequence). The germline V and J ends were trimmed by 0 bases and 1 base, with 16 bases remaining between them. The CDR3 coding sequence is TGTGCCAGCAGCTTAGCCCCAACAGGTGTTGCTTCTGGGGCCAACGTCCTGACTTTC. This encodes CASSLAPTGVASGANVLTF.

The rearrangement uses TRBV5-4 and TRBJ1-2; 11 bases line up with TRBD1. Unmatched junction bases numbered 9, after V lost 7 bases and J lost 4 bases. The CDR3 runs to 15 residues. Germline CDR1 reads SGHNT; CDR2 reads YYREEE (reference sequence). DNA for the CDR3: TGTGCCAGCGGCCGGACAGGGGGCTTAGGCTATGGCTACACCTTC. Translating it yields CASGRTGGLGYGYTF. Full variable domain (missing parts from reference TRBV5-4 and TRBJ1-2): ETGVTQSPTHLIKTRGQQVTLRCSSQSGHNTVSWYQQALGQGPQFIFQYYREEENGRGNFPPRFSGLQFPNYSSELNVNALELDDSALYLCASGRTGGLGYGYTFGSGTRLTVV.

The rearrangement uses TRBV3-1 (or the pseudogene TRBV3-2) and TRBJ2-3; 8 positions match TRBD1. The CDR3 is made up of 17 amino acids. After removal of 8 bases from V and 2 bases from J, the junction contained 15 bases not matched to a gene. CDR1 LGHDT and CDR2 YNNKEL come from the germline V gene (reference sequence). CDR3 bases: TGTGCCAGCTCCTTTAGACCCGGGACAGGAGACACAGATACGCAGTATTTT. It translates to CASSFRPGTGDTDTQYF.

The CDR3 loop is CASSQVRDSLYEQYF. The CDR3 DNA is TGCGCCAGCAGCCAAGTGCGGGACAGCCTCTACGAGCAGTACTTC. The J gene is TRBJ2-7, the V gene TRBV4-3, with D tentatively TRBD1 (7 bases). V shed 1 base and J shed 3 bases, with 13 bases lying between them. The germline gives CDR1 LGHNA, CDR2 YSLEER. This CDR3 has 15 amino acids.

The chain couples TRBV20-1 to TRBJ1-2, with no clear D. Germline CDR1 is DFQATT and CDR2 is SNEGSKA (reference sequence). Between the trimmed V and J ends, which lost 3 bases and 4 bases, there was a span of 9 bases. This CDR3 region has 12 residues. The DNA of the CDR3 is TGCAGTGCTAGTAGCCAAATCTATGGCTACACCTTC. It codes for CSASSQIYGYTF.

The V call is TRBV24-1, the J call TRBJ1-2, with D possibly matching TRBD1 (6 bases). V shed 5 bases and J shed 8 bases, with 17 bases lying between them. The CDR3 has 14 amino acids. Germline V gene lookup returns CDR1 KGHDR and CDR2 SFDVKD. The CDR3 coding sequence is TGTGCCACCAGTGGGTCACAGGGAGTACAGGGCTACACCTTC. As protein: CATSGSQGVQGYTF.

The rearrangement joins TRBV30 to TRBJ1-2, with 9 bases that match TRBD1. V shed 3 bases, J shed 6 bases, and the junction held 5 bases outside the gene matches. From germline, CDR1 is GTSNPN and CDR2 SVGIG (reference sequence). The CDR3 sequence is 13 residues long. The CDR3, as DNA: TGTGCCTGGAGGGGGTGGACAGGGGATGGCTACACCTTC. This translates into CAWRGWTGDGYTF.

The J gene is TRBJ1-4, the V gene TRBV5-1, with TRBD1 identical over 7 bases. The germline V gene has CDR1 SGHRS and CDR2 YFSETQ. V was pared by 1 base and J by 5 bases, with 8 bases of the junction left unmatched. This CDR3 has 16 residues. The CDR3 loop is CASSLRVGQSNEKLFF. CDR3 DNA: TGCGCCAGCAGCTTGAGGGTGGGACAGTCGAATGAAAAACTGTTTTTT.

The chain has TRBV7-3 and TRBJ2-2; TRBD1 might be the D (6 bases). Trimming removed 3 bases at V and 2 bases at J, with 10 bases between. The germline gives CDR1 SGHTA, CDR2 FQGTGA. CDR3 length equals 15 residues. This chain's CDR3 is CASSLDRPNTGELFF. The CDR3 DNA reads as TGTGCCAGCAGCTTGGACAGACCAAACACCGGGGAGCTGTTTTTT.

This clone was observed once. This chain links TRBV5-1 with TRBJ2-3; 7 bases fit TRBD2. The germline CDR1 and CDR2 sequences are SGHRS and YFSETQ. CDR3 length: 15 residues. Trimming at V came to 0 bases and at J to 7 bases, leaving 8 bases not matched to a gene. The CDR3 bases are TGCGCCAGCAGCTTGGACGTTCCAGCGGGGAATACGCAGTATTTT. It codes for CASSLDVPAGNTQYF.

The V and J genes are TRBV19 and TRBJ2-2; D not certain. Between the trimmed V and J ends, which lost 3 bases and 0 bases, there was a span of 8 bases. CDR3 length equals 15 residues. Germline V gene data show CDR1 as LNHDA and CDR2 as SQIVND (reference sequence). The CDR3 here is CASSMVRANTGELFF. The CDR3 bases are TGTGCCAGTAGTATGGTTAGAGCGAACACCGGGGAGCTGTTTTTT. Based on the CDR3 plus reference TRBV19 and TRBJ2-2, the full variable domain is DGGITQSPKYLFRKEGQNVTLSCEQNLNHDAMYWYRQDPGQGLRLIYYSQIVNDFQKGDIAEGYSVSREKKESFPLTVTSAQKNPTAFYLCASSMVRANTGELFFGEGSRLTVL.

This rearrangement joins TRBV6-5 to TRBJ1-5, with D maybe TRBD1 (6 bases). The germline V gene encodes CDR1 MNHEY and CDR2 SVGAGI. CDR3 length equals 14 residues. V shed 5 bases and J shed 4 bases, with 12 bases lying between them. The CDR3 DNA reads as TGTGCCAGCAGTAGGGACACATCGAATCAGCCCCAGCATTTT. Protein: CASSRDTSNQPQHF.

The chain has TRBV9 and TRBJ1-2, with D tentatively TRBD1 (5 bases). This CDR3 is built from 14 residues. Germline lookup yields CDR1 SGDLS and CDR2 YYNGEE. Trimming shortened V by 0 bases and J by 8 bases, and 14 bases separated the two germline ends. The CDR3 coding sequence is TGTGCCAGCAGCGTAGTCGGGCAGGGTGGAGGCTACACCTTC. Translation gives CASSVVGQGGGYTF.

The rearrangement joins TRBV18 to TRBJ1-2; TRBD1 agrees at 9 bases. The CDR3 has 15 residues. Trimming at V came to 4 bases and at J to 3 bases, leaving 6 bases not matched to a gene. Per the germline V gene, CDR1 is KGHSH and CDR2 is LQKENI. The CDR3 sequence is CASSHPGTGYYGYTF. The CDR3 DNA reads as TGTGCCAGCTCACACCCCGGGACAGGGTACTATGGCTACACCTTC.

This clone was picked up a small number of times. The rearrangement joins TRBV4-3 to TRBJ1-1; D possibly corresponds to TRBD1 (6 bases). Germline assignment: CDR1 LGHNA and CDR2 YSLEER. Between the trimmed V and J ends, which lost 2 bases and 1 base, there was a span of 11 bases. This CDR3 comprises 15 residues. The CDR3 bases are TGCGCCAGCAGCCAATTCCAGACAGGGAACACTGAAGCTTTCTTT. It yields the protein CASSQFQTGNTEAFF.

The J gene is TRBJ2-3, the V gene TRBV7-9; TRBD2 aligns across 8 bases. The germline gives CDR1 SEHNR, CDR2 FQNEAQ (reference sequence). This CDR3 region has 16 residues. V was clipped by 5 bases and J by 0 bases; unmatched bases: 7. The CDR3 spells CASSPRGGKSTDTQYF. CDR3 DNA: TGTGCCAGCAGCCCCCGGGGGGGGAAGAGCACAGATACGCAGTATTTT.

This chain links TRBV21-1 with TRBJ2-7; no check of the table's D call, TRBD1, against the DNA was made. TRBV21-1 is listed as a pseudogene. The CDR3 has 15 amino acids. In DNA form, the CDR3 reads TGTGCCAGCAGCAAAGCAGGACAGCGCTCCTACGAGCAGTACTTC. Translating gives CASSKAGQRSYEQYF.